This TCR beta chain was found in a study of blood T cell repertoires in COVID-19. Study at large: Spain, Italy and the United States supplied samples that represented acute and convalescent COVID-19.

Germline loops: CDR1 SGHRS, CDR2 YFSETQ. The CDR3 extends over 13 amino acids. In regard to this clone: A junction boundary mismatches the germline segment, possibly from a read error.

The protocol was immunoSEQ multiplex PCR, while the TCRdb copy is restricted to in-frame clones and leaves out a portion. The top ten clones hold around 12% of a sample with under 85,000 clones, 86% of them seen once. The chain recombines TRBV5-1 with TRBJ1-2, with 9 bases aligning to TRBD1. The sequence derives from a human donor in a cohort sampled during active COVID-19. Material: peripheral blood. DNA for the CDR3: TGCGCCAGCAGCCCGGGACAGGGCTATAGCTACACCTTC. Its translation is CASSPGQGYSYTF. Drawing the rest from reference TRBV5-1 and TRBJ1-2, the complete variable domain is KAGVTQTPRYLIKTRGQQVTLSCSPISGHRSVSWYQQTPGQGLQFLFEYFSETQRNKGNFPGRFSGRQFSNSRSEMNVSTLELGDSALYLCASSPGQGYSYTFGSGTRLTVV.